The TCR beta chain described here comes from a study of blood T cells in healthy people across ages. The CDR3 runs 13 residues. Germline CDR1 and CDR2: LGHNA and YSLEER. Trimming shortened V by 1 base and J by 6 bases, and 7 bases separated the two germline ends. Ten milliliters of peripheral blood were drawn from each donor. Isolated PBMCs totaled at least 6 million in each sample. Combining a sample-barcoded 5' primer with a J-beta primer mix, a second PCR ran for roughly 6 to 12 cycles. From the 5' RACE reads, TCRdb called clonotypes with MiXCR, one entry per CDR3 protein. This sample has under 800,000 distinct CDR3 sequences; 35% to 45% occur once, and the top ten carry 20% to 25%.

The chain employs TRBV4-3 and TRBJ1-5; D unresolved. The sequenced material came from blood. The source is a woman in her fifties or sixties in good health. Here the CDR3 reads CASSQAAGQPQHF. DNA of the CDR3: TGCGCCAGCAGCCAAGCAGCGGGTCAGCCCCAGCATTTT.